This paragraph reports one T cell receptor beta chain. No antigen is known for it. The entry originates in a study of T-cell reconstitution after alpha-beta-depleted transplantation in children. Points from the study as a whole: Reportedly, alpha-beta T cells present about two months post-transplant originated from several hundred expanded clones of graft origin.

Unique molecular identifiers were used to barcode this TCRbeta library. Each CDR3 protein gets one entry after TCRdb re-called the PCR reads with MiXCR. The sample lists about 580,000 distinct CDR3 sequences; under 25% were seen once. The specimen comprised PBMCs, mostly from graft donor cells, sampled 360 days after TCRalphabeta/CD19-depleted stem cell transplant. The receptor was derived from a boy in the first two years of life who had a stem cell transplant for acute myeloid leukemia, so the T cells may come from the graft donor.

The CDR3 region is CASRATGEGNQPQHF. As DNA, the CDR3 is TGTGCCAGCAGGGCTACAGGGGAAGGCAATCAGCCCCAGCATTTT. The V gene is TRBV6-5, the J gene TRBJ1-5; 7 bases align to TRBD1. The CDR3 spans 15 residues. V lost 6 bases, J lost 2 bases, and 7 bases stayed unmatched. From germline, CDR1 is MNHEY and CDR2 SVGAGI.